Below, one TCR beta chain is given with its context. This entry belongs to a study of blood T cell repertoires in COVID-19. About the study: Whether acute or convalescent, the COVID-19 samples came from the United States, Italy and Spain. PBMCs, B-cell-depleted T cells, or T cells provided the cDNA or gDNA that made up the material.

In the study's own analysis: Nucleated cell number was recorded as an estimate derived from reference gene primer amplification. Clones were sequenced by immunoSEQ multiplex PCR, and TCRdb holds only the in-frame ones, with some missing. That table furnishes V, J and clone size, whereas the DNA furnished D and trimming. The repertoire includes roughly 260,000 clones, roughly nine tenths of them detected once, and around 6% sits in the top ten. This CDR3 is 15 amino acids long. The germline V gene has CDR1 LGHDT and CDR2 YNNKEL (reference sequence). The junction had 7 bases not matched to a gene; V was cut back by 3 bases and J by 6 bases.

The chain recombines TRBV3-1 (or the pseudogene TRBV3-2) with TRBJ2-3; 9 bases fit TRBD2. Sequenced sample: PBMCs or T cells enriched from blood (not recorded which). This receptor was obtained from a woman younger than 45 with acute COVID-19. The CDR3 protein is CASSQWRGGRDTQYF. The CDR3 coding sequence is TGTGCCAGCAGCCAGTGGCGGGGGGGCCGGGATACGCAGTATTTT.